One sample yielded the 6 T cell receptor beta chains listed below, sequenced in a study of blood T cells in healthy people across ages (dated by TCRdb to between 2014 and 2017). Libraries were prepared through 5' RACE. The listed sequencing device is Illumina HiSeq 2500. A second PCR of about 7 to 12 cycles was performed with a sample-barcoded 5' primer and a J-beta primer mix. TCRdb applied fastp at Q25 and MiXCR to the public reads, then kept only in-frame beta chains. Every entry covers one CDR3 protein and lists the most common genes and DNA from its rows. The sample table holds hundreds of thousands of distinct CDR3 sequences, of which about 47% were seen once. The ten largest clones take up 15% to 20% of the sample. The specimen was blood. Receptors were obtained from a man aged 80 or over in good health.

In its sample, this clonotype was seen a few times. The rearrangement uses TRBV6-6 and TRBJ1-2; the D is unclear. Germline-derived CDR1 and CDR2 are MNHNY and SVGAGI (reference sequence). This CDR3 is built from 14 residues. Trimming took off 2 bases at V and 8 bases at J, with 15 bases between the two ends. CDR3 bases: TGTGCCAGCAGTTACGGGGAAGGGCGTGGAGGCTACACCTTC. Translated: CASSYGEGRGGYTF.

V usage is TRBV5-1 and J usage is TRBJ2-4; maybe TRBD2 (6 bases). The J call is uncertain, as TRBJ2-5 better fits the DNA end. The CDR3 length is 15 residues. Germline CDR1 reads SGHRS; CDR2 reads YFSETQ. CDR3 amino acids: CASSFVTGEYGTQYF. In nucleotides, the CDR3 is TGCGCCAGCAGCTTCGTGACGGGGGAATACGGGACCCAGTACTTC.

CDR3 in amino acids: CASSFAGTDEGDTQYF. CDR3 nucleotides: TGCGCCAGCAGCTTCGCCGGGACAGACGAGGGAGATACGCAGTATTTT. This rearrangement joins TRBV5-1 to TRBJ2-3; 7 bases agree with TRBD1. The CDR3 is made up of 16 amino acids. CDR1 is SGHRS, CDR2 YFSETQ, per germline. V trimming: 2 bases; J trimming: 5 bases; junction bases outside the gene matches: 11. Looking up the rest from reference TRBV5-1 and TRBJ2-3 gives the full variable domain: KAGVTQTPRYLIKTRGQQVTLSCSPISGHRSVSWYQQTPGQGLQFLFEYFSETQRNKGNFPGRFSGRQFSNSRSEMNVSTLELGDSALYLCASSFAGTDEGDTQYFGPGTRLTVL.

With respect to this clonotype: A clone one base away is much larger, so this may be a read error. The chain employs TRBV15 and TRBJ1-4; D is unresolved. The CDR3 runs to 12 residues. Germline V gene sequence: CDR1 LNHNV, CDR2 YYDKDF (reference sequence). The CDR3 DNA is TGTGCCGCCAGCCCAGAAAGCGGAAAACTGTTTTTT. Its translation is CAASPESGKLFF.

This clonotype was recorded a few times. This chain uses TRBV30 with TRBJ2-7, with 13 bases matching TRBD2. Trimming removed 6 bases from V and 2 bases from J; junction bases left unmatched: 10. The CDR3 totals 16 residues. Germline CDR1 reads GTSNPN; CDR2 reads SVGIG (reference sequence). This CDR3 reads CACTSGTSGKPYEQYF. The DNA of the CDR3 is TGTGCCTGCACCTCCGGGACTAGCGGGAAACCCTACGAGCAGTACTTC.

The genes are TRBV20-1 and TRBJ2-1, with 7 bases aligning to TRBD1. Trimming removed 0 bases from V and 6 bases from J; junction bases left unmatched: 2. Germline V gene data show CDR1 as DFQATT and CDR2 as SNEGSKA (reference sequence). The CDR3 consists of 13 residues. CDR3 in DNA: TGCAGTGCTAGAGAGCCAGGGGGCAATGAGCAGTTCTTC. Translation gives CSAREPGGNEQFF.